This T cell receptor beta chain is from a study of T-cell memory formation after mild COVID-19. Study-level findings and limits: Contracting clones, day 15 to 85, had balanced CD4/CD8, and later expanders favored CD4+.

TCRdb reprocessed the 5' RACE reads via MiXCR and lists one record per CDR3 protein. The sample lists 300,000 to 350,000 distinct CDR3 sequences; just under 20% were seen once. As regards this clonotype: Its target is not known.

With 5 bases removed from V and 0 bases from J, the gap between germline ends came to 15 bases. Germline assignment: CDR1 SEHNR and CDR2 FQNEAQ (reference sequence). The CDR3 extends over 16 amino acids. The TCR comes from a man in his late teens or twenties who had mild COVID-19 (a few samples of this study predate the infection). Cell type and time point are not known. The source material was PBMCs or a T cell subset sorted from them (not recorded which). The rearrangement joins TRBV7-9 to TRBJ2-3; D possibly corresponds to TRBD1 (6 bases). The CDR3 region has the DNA TGTGCCAGCAGCGCAGGGACACACCTAAGCACAGATACGCAGTATTTT. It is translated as CASSAGTHLSTDTQYF.